This T cell receptor (beta chain) was identified in a study of T cell changes during pregnancy in multiple sclerosis. Assay used: immunoSEQ multiplex PCR; TCRdb lists only in-frame clones, some missing. The profile shows some 77,000 clones, more than 80% of them singletons. The sample in question was peripheral blood, obtained in the second trimester of pregnancy. This receptor was identified in a female donor in good health, enrolled as a control in a pregnancy study.

CDR3 sequence: CASGQSSTNEKLFF. CDR3 DNA sequence: TGTGCCAGCGGGCAGTCCTCAACTAATGAAAAACTGTTTTTT. The rearrangement links TRBV11-1 to TRBJ1-4; D gene unclear. V gave up 8 bases and J gave up 0 bases, with 10 bases separating them. The CDR3 covers 14 residues. CDR1 and CDR2 (germline): SGHAT, FQDESV (reference sequence).